The subject of this entry is one TCR beta chain. An end of the junction does not agree with germline; a read error may underlie this. This CDR3 is built from 15 residues. Germline V gene lookup returns CDR1 SGHDN and CDR2 FVKESK. The data stem from a study of blood T cells in healthy people across ages. A second 7 to 11 cycle PCR used barcoded and J-beta primers. TCRdb itself ran the 5' RACE reads through MiXCR, one entry per CDR3 protein. The profile covers some 880,000 distinct CDR3 sequences, with approximately 35% appearing a single time and under 15% taken by the ten largest. The chain uses TRBV14 and TRBJ2-1; D is perhaps TRBD1 or TRBD2 (5 bases each). Input material: blood. This clonotype was sampled from a man aged 18 to 35 in good health. The CDR3 loop is CAISQGESSYNEQFF. Here the CDR3 DNA reads TGTGCCATCAGCCAGGGAGAGAGCTCCTACAATGAGCAGTTCTTC.